The rows below give T cell receptor beta chains drawn from one sample of a study of T cell responses to AZD1222 COVID-19 vaccine. The assay was immunoSEQ multiplex PCR, and TCRdb's table has in-frame clones only and misses some. The sample contains under 130,000 clones, 89% of which appear only once. Sequencing used peripheral blood, obtained 28 days after the second AZD1222 dose. The receptors originated from an adult who received the AZD1222 COVID-19 vaccine. Each CDR3 is given with its conserved first and last residue. D genes are given only for firm matches. The size field is filled for only some rows; it gives once, few, many or a size class.

abundance: .
d_gene: .
j_gene: TRBJ2-7
v_gene: TRBV6-2/TRBV6-3
CDR3aa: CASSYHAPVSEQYF

abundance: .
d_gene: .
j_gene: TRBJ2-5
v_gene: TRBV5-6
CDR3aa: CASSRLVQETQYF

abundance: .
d_gene: TRBD1
j_gene: TRBJ1-1
v_gene: TRBV5-1
CDR3aa: CASSPEGTGVTEAFF

abundance: .
d_gene: .
j_gene: TRBJ2-7
v_gene: TRBV5-1
CDR3aa: CASSLRLVGAEQYF

abundance: few
d_gene: TRBD2
j_gene: TRBJ2-1
v_gene: TRBV19
CDR3aa: CASSILSGRQGEQFF

abundance: .
d_gene: .
j_gene: TRBJ2-7
v_gene: TRBV5-4
CDR3aa: CASSSLGRGGVVHEQYF

abundance: .
d_gene: .
j_gene: TRBJ2-3
v_gene: TRBV10-3
CDR3aa: CAISESDTDTQYF

abundance: .
d_gene: .
j_gene: TRBJ1-1
v_gene: TRBV7-2
CDR3aa: CASSLSGLVGTEAFF

abundance: .
d_gene: TRBD1
j_gene: TRBJ2-7
v_gene: TRBV10-2
CDR3aa: CASGQGNEQYF

abundance: .
d_gene: TRBD2
j_gene: TRBJ2-7
v_gene: TRBV19
CDR3aa: CASSLGTSGSWSYEQYF

abundance: .
d_gene: .
j_gene: TRBJ2-1
v_gene: TRBV28
CDR3aa: CASSSPAGTDNEQFF

abundance: .
d_gene: .
j_gene: TRBJ2-7
v_gene: TRBV30
CDR3aa: CAWSRAPISYEQYF

abundance: .
d_gene: .
j_gene: TRBJ2-3
v_gene: TRBV6-5
CDR3aa: CASSYSRGYVQYF

abundance: .
d_gene: .
j_gene: TRBJ2-7
v_gene: TRBV7-9
CDR3aa: CASSPPGVTTSGQYF

abundance: .
d_gene: .
j_gene: TRBJ2-7
v_gene: TRBV18
CDR3aa: CASSPGAGEGYEQYF

abundance: .
d_gene: .
j_gene: TRBJ2-3
v_gene: TRBV28
CDR3aa: CASSFWGGSTDTQYF

abundance: .
d_gene: TRBD1
j_gene: TRBJ2-7
v_gene: TRBV6-5
CDR3aa: CASSYTGTGTTYEQYF

abundance: .
d_gene: TRBD1
j_gene: TRBJ1-5
v_gene: TRBV19
CDR3aa: CASSIGSQGAGQPQHF

abundance: .
d_gene: .
j_gene: TRBJ2-1
v_gene: TRBV10-3
CDR3aa: CAISEYDSMSSYNEQFF

abundance: .
d_gene: .
j_gene: TRBJ2-7
v_gene: TRBV3-1/TRBV3-2
CDR3aa: CASIRGRREQYF

abundance: few
d_gene: TRBD1
j_gene: TRBJ2-1
v_gene: TRBV10-3
CDR3aa: CAISWDSDQQFF

abundance: .
d_gene: TRBD2
j_gene: TRBJ2-3
v_gene: TRBV5-6
CDR3aa: CASSWTTGLAGTDTQYF

abundance: .
d_gene: TRBD2
j_gene: TRBJ2-7
v_gene: TRBV28
CDR3aa: CASSSPQGWLAGGGYEQYF

abundance: .
d_gene: TRBD2
j_gene: TRBJ2-1
v_gene: TRBV11-1
CDR3aa: CASSTSGGPNNEQFF

abundance: .
d_gene: .
j_gene: TRBJ2-2
v_gene: TRBV5-4
CDR3aa: CASSRDGNTGELFF

abundance: .
d_gene: TRBD2
j_gene: TRBJ2-7
v_gene: TRBV27
CDR3aa: CASRFSGSYEQYF

abundance: .
d_gene: TRBD1
j_gene: TRBJ1-2
v_gene: TRBV13
CDR3aa: CASSSTQGATPNYGYTF

abundance: .
d_gene: TRBD1
j_gene: TRBJ1-4
v_gene: TRBV15
CDR3aa: CATSRDRQGGKEKLFF

abundance: .
d_gene: TRBD1
j_gene: TRBJ1-2
v_gene: TRBV7-8
CDR3aa: CASSQGGRAYTF

abundance: .
d_gene: TRBD2
j_gene: TRBJ2-1
v_gene: TRBV6-1
CDR3aa: CASSEREGRVYNEQFF

abundance: .
d_gene: .
j_gene: TRBJ1-2
v_gene: TRBV4-2
CDR3aa: CASSQGRPGGYTF

abundance: once
d_gene: .
j_gene: TRBJ1-5
v_gene: TRBV19
CDR3aa: CASSIFGTTSNQPQHF

abundance: .
d_gene: .
j_gene: TRBJ2-7
v_gene: TRBV27
CDR3aa: CASRATGTHSYEQYF

abundance: .
d_gene: .
j_gene: TRBJ1-2
v_gene: TRBV5-4
CDR3aa: CASSLGQSYTF

abundance: once
d_gene: .
j_gene: TRBJ1-5
v_gene: TRBV6-5
CDR3aa: CASRDGDQPQHF

abundance: once
d_gene: .
j_gene: TRBJ1-6
v_gene: TRBV3-1/TRBV3-2
CDR3aa: CASALTGYSYNSPLHF

abundance: .
d_gene: TRBD2
j_gene: TRBJ2-7
v_gene: TRBV7-8
CDR3aa: CASSLVLQAGVNEQYF

abundance: .
d_gene: .
j_gene: TRBJ1-2
v_gene: TRBV5-5
CDR3aa: CASSLLRAGHGYTF

abundance: .
d_gene: TRBD1
j_gene: TRBJ2-5
v_gene: TRBV3-1/TRBV3-2
CDR3aa: CASSHAAGQGIQYF

abundance: few
d_gene: TRBD2
j_gene: TRBJ2-3
v_gene: TRBV6-5
CDR3aa: CASKRTSGRNTQYF

abundance: .
d_gene: .
j_gene: TRBJ2-7
v_gene: TRBV6-5
CDR3aa: CATQLQGLGYEQYF

abundance: .
d_gene: .
j_gene: TRBJ2-5
v_gene: TRBV7-9
CDR3aa: CASSLALADQETQYF

abundance: once
d_gene: .
j_gene: TRBJ2-2
v_gene: TRBV4-1
CDR3aa: CASNELAHRAGELFF

abundance: .
d_gene: .
j_gene: TRBJ2-1
v_gene: TRBV7-2
CDR3aa: CANPSDNEQFF

abundance: .
d_gene: TRBD2
j_gene: TRBJ2-1
v_gene: TRBV6-5
CDR3aa: CASSSGTSSYNEQFF

abundance: .
d_gene: .
j_gene: TRBJ1-2
v_gene: TRBV7-9
CDR3aa: CASSMSGTAGYTF

abundance: .
d_gene: .
j_gene: TRBJ1-4
v_gene: TRBV7-9
CDR3aa: CASSQGATNEKLFF

abundance: .
d_gene: .
j_gene: TRBJ1-1
v_gene: TRBV30
CDR3aa: CAWSHNMKAFF

abundance: .
d_gene: TRBD2
j_gene: TRBJ2-2
v_gene: TRBV11-1
CDR3aa: CASSPAGGNTGELFF

abundance: .
d_gene: TRBD2
j_gene: TRBJ2-1
v_gene: TRBV7-2
CDR3aa: CASSLGAGSTYNEQFF

abundance: .
d_gene: TRBD2
j_gene: TRBJ2-1
v_gene: TRBV6-1
CDR3aa: CASSEADKSGKGEQFF

abundance: .
d_gene: TRBD2
j_gene: TRBJ2-1
v_gene: TRBV5-1
CDR3aa: CASDWEGSSYNEQFF

abundance: .
d_gene: .
j_gene: TRBJ2-4
v_gene: TRBV6-5
CDR3aa: CASRSGQGGIQYF